The 29 T cell receptor beta chains reported below all come from one sample, sequenced in a study of T-cell memory formation after mild COVID-19. Each CDR3 protein gets one entry after TCRdb re-called the 5' RACE reads with MiXCR. The repertoire holds some 100,000 distinct CDR3 sequences, with 11% as singletons. Material: PBMCs or a T cell subset sorted from them (not recorded which). These receptors were collected from a man aged 18 to 30 who had mild COVID-19 (a few samples of this study predate the infection). Cell type and time point are not known.

This clonotype was detected only a few times. This CDR3 reads CATSDLASTDSAADTQYF. CDR3 nucleotide sequence: TGTGCCACCAGTGATTTGGCCTCGACAGATTCCGCTGCAGATACGCAGTATTTT. The chain joins TRBV24-1 to TRBJ2-3; tentatively, D is TRBD1 (5 bases). Looked up from germline, CDR1 is KGHDR and CDR2 is SFDVKD. Trimming cost V 0 bases and J 4 bases, with 19 bases left between them. The CDR3 runs to 18 residues.

The chain uses TRBV29-1 and TRBJ2-7; D ambiguous. CDR1 and CDR2 (germline): SQVTM, ANQGSEA. This CDR3 contains 13 residues. V lost 3 bases, J lost 7 bases, and 16 bases lay in between. CDR3 in DNA: TGCAGCGTTGAGCCTAAAGGGTCCAGGGAGCAGTACTTC. Its translation: CSVEPKGSREQYF.

The chain couples TRBV4-1 to TRBJ2-5; D gene unclear. Germline-derived CDR1 and CDR2 are MGHRA and YSYEKL. This CDR3 has 14 amino acids. Trimming left V 0 bases short and J 5 bases short, with 10 bases between. The CDR3 loop is CASSQESRVETQYF. CDR3 DNA: TGCGCCAGCAGCCAAGAAAGTAGGGTCGAGACCCAGTACTTC.

The chain is built from TRBV29-1 and TRBJ2-1; 12 bases agree with TRBD1. Germline lookup yields CDR1 SQVTM and CDR2 ANQGSEA. V trimming: 2 bases; J trimming: 7 bases; junction bases outside the gene matches: 9. This CDR3 spans 16 amino acids. CDR3 in amino acids: CSVETPLGQGANEQFF. CDR3 bases: TGCAGCGTTGAAACCCCGCTGGGACAGGGGGCAAATGAGCAGTTCTTC.

This clonotype was seen more than once but under ten times. The CDR3 loop is CASSSPVQGRYEQYV. The CDR3 DNA follows: TGTGCCAGCAGCTCCCCCGTGCAGGGGCGATACGAGCAGTACGTC. V is TRBV11-2 and J is TRBJ2-7; maybe TRBD1 (6 bases). Trimming stripped 4 bases from V and 4 bases from J, with 17 bases between. CDR3 length equals 15 residues. From germline, CDR1 is SGHAT and CDR2 FQNNGV.

This clonotype showed up just a few times. This chain uses TRBV4-2 with TRBJ1-5, with D possibly being TRBD1 (5 bases). The germline V gene has CDR1 LGHNA and CDR2 YNFKEQ. V shed 0 bases and J shed 4 bases, with 10 bases lying between them. The CDR3 has 15 residues. The CDR3 nucleotides are TGTGCCAGCAGCCAAGAAGGGGACGGGAATCAGCCCCAGCATTTT. This translates into CASSQEGDGNQPQHF.

This clonotype was seen many times. The V call is TRBV7-6, the J call TRBJ1-1; D ambiguous. The germline V and J ends were trimmed by 3 bases and 2 bases, with 10 bases remaining between them. There are 14 residues in the CDR3. Germline values: CDR1 SGHVS, CDR2 FNYEAQ. In nucleotides, the CDR3 is TGTGCCAGCAGCTTGTATGGCAGCAACACTGAAGCTTTCTTT. Amino acids: CASSLYGSNTEAFF.

This clonotype was counted a few times. The gene calls are TRBV7-6 and TRBJ1-2; D not resolved. CDR1 and CDR2 from the germline V gene are SGHVS and FNYEAQ. Deletions cut 4 bases from V and 4 bases from J, with 16 bases between. The CDR3 spans 15 residues. CDR3 DNA sequence: TGTGCCAGCAGCTCCAAAGCGAAGGGTCTCTATGGCTACACCTTC. It yields the protein CASSSKAKGLYGYTF.

This clonotype occurred many times. The chain recombines TRBV7-2 with TRBJ2-2; 10 bases are a match to TRBD1. CDR1 and CDR2 from the germline V gene are SGHTA and FQGNSA. After removal of 3 bases from V and 2 bases from J, the junction contained 12 bases not matched to a gene. There are 19 residues in the CDR3. The CDR3 sequence is CASSFPGQGTHSNTGELFF. DNA for the CDR3: TGTGCCAGCAGCTTCCCGGGACAGGGGACACACAGTAACACCGGGGAGCTGTTTTTT. The full variable domain, its missing parts supplied by reference TRBV7-2 and TRBJ2-2, is GAGVSQSPSNKVTEKGKDVELRCDPISGHTALYWYRQSLGQGLEFLIYFQGNSAPDKSGLPSDRFSAERTGGSVSTLTIQRTQQEDSAVYLCASSFPGQGTHSNTGELFFGEGSRLTVL.

This chain links TRBV12-3 or TRBV12-4 with TRBJ1-2; the D is unclear. This CDR3 is 14 amino acids long. V dropped 1 base and J dropped 4 bases, with 10 bases sitting between them. CDR3 loop: CASSLVTRSYGYTF. The CDR3 coding sequence is TGTGCCAGCAGTTTAGTGACACGATCCTATGGCTACACCTTC.

The genes are TRBV10-1 and TRBJ2-3; unclear D gene. The CDR3 is 16 residues long. Germline CDR1 reads WNHNN; CDR2 reads SYGVQD (reference sequence). V gave up 2 bases and J gave up 1 base, with 13 bases separating them. In nucleotides, the CDR3 is TGCGCCAGCAGTGAGCCAAGGGCCCATGGCACAGATACGCAGTATTTT. It codes for CASSEPRAHGTDTQYF.

This clonotype turned up a few times. V is TRBV7-6 and J is TRBJ1-2, with D perhaps TRBD1 (5 bases). The V gene lost 0 bases and the J gene lost 0 bases, with 14 bases spanning the gap. The CDR3 has 17 amino acids. Germline V gives CDR1 SGHVS, CDR2 FNYEAQ. As DNA, the CDR3 is TGTGCCAGCAGCTTAGCCGTTCAGGGTACTACTAACTATGGCTACACCTTC. It codes for CASSLAVQGTTNYGYTF.

The chain joins TRBV5-1 to TRBJ1-1, with 7 nucleotides matching TRBD1. The V segment lost 0 bases and the J segment 1 base; nucleotides outside the gene matches: 3. CDR3 length equals 15 residues. The germline gives CDR1 SGHRS, CDR2 YFSETQ. The CDR3 nucleotides are TGCGCCAGCAGCTTGGTATACAGGGGGAACACTGAAGCTTTCTTT. The encoded protein is CASSLVYRGNTEAFF. Together with reference TRBV5-1 and TRBJ1-1, the CDR3 gives the full variable domain: KAGVTQTPRYLIKTRGQQVTLSCSPISGHRSVSWYQQTPGQGLQFLFEYFSETQRNKGNFPGRFSGRQFSNSRSEMNVSTLELGDSALYLCASSLVYRGNTEAFFGQGTRLTVV.

The chain recombines TRBV27 with TRBJ2-3, with D hard to call. The germline gives CDR1 MNHEY, CDR2 SMNVEV (reference sequence). The CDR3 extends over 17 amino acids. V shed 2 bases and J shed 1 base, with 16 bases lying between them. This CDR3 reads CASSLTTVVGGTDTQYF. CDR3 coding DNA: TGTGCCAGCAGTTTAACGACGGTCGTCGGTGGCACAGATACGCAGTATTTT.

This clonotype was recorded at least ten times. The V gene is TRBV4-3, the J gene TRBJ2-7; no definite D call. Trimming shortened V by 0 bases and J by 7 bases, and 10 bases separated the two germline ends. From germline, CDR1 is LGHNA and CDR2 YSLEER. This CDR3 region has 13 residues. The CDR3 region is CASSQDPSSEQYV. The CDR3 nucleotides are TGCGCCAGCAGCCAAGATCCTAGTAGTGAGCAGTACGTC.

This clonotype turned up a few times. This chain joins TRBV6-4 and TRBJ1-2, with no clear D. Germline CDR1 reads MRHNA; CDR2 reads SNTAGT. The CDR3 is 11 residues long. Trimming left V 2 bases short and J 7 bases short, with 5 bases between. CDR3 coding DNA: TGTGCCAGCAGTGACAGTGCTGGCTACACCTTC. Translation gives CASSDSAGYTF.

The chain combines TRBV7-6 with TRBJ1-5, with TRBD1 as a possible D gene (5 bases). V gave up 1 base and J gave up 0 bases, with 7 bases separating them. There are 15 residues in the CDR3. Germline values: CDR1 SGHVS, CDR2 FNYEAQ. In DNA, the CDR3 is TGTGCCAGCAGCTTAGGGGGCAATAGCAATCAGCCCCAGCATTTT. Translating gives CASSLGGNSNQPQHF.

The CDR3 bases are TGCGCCAGCAGCTTGTGGGGGATTGATGAAAAACTGTTTTTT. Translation: CASSLWGIDEKLFF. V gene TRBV5-1 combines with J gene TRBJ1-4; TRBD1 is a possible D gene (5 bases). Germline CDR1 reads SGHRS; CDR2 reads YFSETQ. V was cut by 1 base and J by 6 bases, with 10 bases left in between. The CDR3 sequence is 14 residues long.

This clonotype has more than one count but fewer than ten. The gene calls are TRBV29-1 and TRBJ2-7; 7 nucleotides match TRBD1. Trimming cost V 7 bases and J 3 bases; bases outside gene matches: 3. This CDR3 region has 11 residues. Looked up from germline, CDR1 is SQVTM and CDR2 is ANQGSEA. The CDR3 DNA is TGCAGCGCTGGGGACAGCTACGAGCAGTACTTC. Translating it yields CSAGDSYEQYF.

The chain joins TRBV5-8 to TRBJ2-3; 13 positions agree with TRBD2. The CDR3 loop spans 15 amino acids. Per germline, CDR1 SGHTS and CDR2 YDEGEE. J was trimmed by 4 bases and V by 4 bases; bases with no gene match: 3. DNA for the CDR3: TGTGCCAGCAGCCCGGGGACTAGCGGGGCAGATACGCAGTATTTT. Protein sequence: CASSPGTSGADTQYF.

The chain recombines TRBV12-3 or TRBV12-4 with TRBJ1-1; D gene ambiguous. The CDR3 totals 13 residues. Trimming took 6 bases from V and 6 from J, leaving 14 bases between them. The CDR3 DNA reads as TGTGCCAGCAGCCAAGGCCTTGGACCTGAAGCTTTCTTT. Protein: CASSQGLGPEAFF.

This clonotype was recorded at least ten times. This chain joins TRBV5-1 and TRBJ2-7; 7 bases agree with TRBD2. Trimming took 5 bases from V and 5 from J; bases not matched to a gene: 7. Per germline, CDR1 SGHRS and CDR2 YFSETQ. This CDR3 spans 13 amino acids. CDR3: CASSTERGDEQYF. The CDR3 region has the DNA TGCGCCAGCAGTACCGAGCGGGGAGACGAGCAGTACTTC. Drawing the rest from reference TRBV5-1 and TRBJ2-7, the complete variable domain is KAGVTQTPRYLIKTRGQQVTLSCSPISGHRSVSWYQQTPGQGLQFLFEYFSETQRNKGNFPGRFSGRQFSNSRSEMNVSTLELGDSALYLCASSTERGDEQYFGPGTRLTVT.

This clonotype was found a few times. The J gene is TRBJ2-7, the V gene TRBV4-1; D tentatively reads TRBD1 or TRBD2 (5 bases each). V shed 4 bases and J shed 3 bases, with 10 bases lying between them. The germline gives CDR1 MGHRA, CDR2 YSYEKL. The CDR3 extends over 13 amino acids. As DNA, the CDR3 is TGCGCCAGCAGCCGGGACCTTCTCTACGAGCAGTACGTC. This codes for CASSRDLLYEQYV.

V and J are TRBV30 and TRBJ2-5; 8 positions agree with TRBD1. Trimming took 5 bases from V and 4 from J; bases not matched to a gene: 6. Germline V gene sequence: CDR1 GTSNPN, CDR2 SVGIG (reference sequence). The length of the CDR3 is 13 residues. As DNA, the CDR3 is TGTGCCTGGGAAGCCGGGACAGGAGAGACCCAGTACTTC. It codes for CAWEAGTGETQYF.

This clonotype was seen only a few times. The gene calls are TRBV5-8 and TRBJ1-6; D not resolved. The CDR3 contains 16 residues. Per germline, CDR1 SGHTS and CDR2 YDEGEE. V was cut by 2 bases and J by 4 bases, with 13 bases left in between. Here the CDR3 DNA reads TGTGCCAGCAGCTTTGTCCCCCGGGTGTATAATTCACCCCTCCACTTT. It encodes CASSFVPRVYNSPLHF.

This clonotype is termed medium-sized. The V call is TRBV4-1, the J call TRBJ2-1, with 8 bases identical to TRBD2. Per germline, CDR1 MGHRA and CDR2 YSYEKL. Losses at the gene ends were 0 bases for V and 8 bases for J; bases not matched to a gene: 6. This CDR3 has 15 amino acids. The CDR3 DNA sequence: TGCGCCAGCAGCCAAGAACGCGGGGGGTATGATGAGCAGTTCTTC. This encodes CASSQERGGYDEQFF.

Only a few counts were recorded for this clonotype. This chain uses TRBV7-2 with TRBJ2-5, with D possibly called TRBD1 or TRBD2 (5 bases each). The germline V and J ends were trimmed by 1 base and 8 bases, with 14 bases remaining between them. This CDR3 is built from 14 residues. Germline loops: CDR1 SGHTA, CDR2 FQGNSA. The CDR3 DNA reads TGTGCCAGCAGCTTAGGGGGGTCAGGCCAAACCCAGTACTTC. This encodes CASSLGGSGQTQYF.

The CDR3 region is CASSVEGMNTEAFF. As DNA, the CDR3 is TGTGCCAGCAGCGTAGAGGGAATGAACACTGAAGCTTTCTTT. The chain couples TRBV9 to TRBJ1-1; no clear D gene. CDR1 is SGDLS and CDR2 is YYNGEE in the germline V gene. V was pared by 0 bases and J by 0 bases, with 6 bases between. This CDR3 is 14 amino acids long.

This rearrangement joins TRBV3-1 to TRBJ2-3; 10 bases align to TRBD1. This CDR3 has 19 residues. Germline loops: CDR1 LGHDT, CDR2 YNNKEL (reference sequence). J was trimmed by 4 bases and V by 0 bases; bases with no gene match: 13. The DNA of the CDR3 is TGTGCCAGCAGCCAAGATTGGAACTCCGGGACAGGGGAAGCAGATACGCAGTATTTT. Translated: CASSQDWNSGTGEADTQYF.